This T cell receptor beta chain emerged from a study of blood T cell repertoires in COVID-19. Germline trimming cut 5 bases from V and 0 bases from J; bases unmatched to any gene: 6. CDR3 size: 15 residues. Germline assignment: CDR1 MNHEY and CDR2 SMNVEV (reference sequence). In the original workflow: The assay estimated nucleated cells by amplifying reference gene primers. The assay was immunoSEQ multiplex PCR, and TCRdb's table has in-frame clones only and misses some. V and J calls plus clone size are reproduced from that table; the DNA served to infer D and trimming. The table has 250,000 to 300,000 clones, roughly 89% seen once. Participants spanned ages about 18 to 100 years and resided in roughly 22 US areas.

The receptor's source is a woman between 50 and 59 years old who had been exposed to COVID-19. Sequences were obtained from PBMCs or T cells enriched from blood (not recorded which). V and J are TRBV27 and TRBJ1-2, with 7 bases lining up with TRBD1. CDR3 DNA: TGTGCCAGCAGTCCCCGGGGACAGCCTAACTATGGCTACACCTTC. Its translation is CASSPRGQPNYGYTF.